The clone carrying this TCR beta chain was observed at least ten times. No antigen is known for it. As for the cDNA, it was generated by 5'RACE with 10-nucleotide random UMIs. Each CDR3 protein gets one entry after TCRdb re-called the 5' RACE reads with MiXCR. The sample consists of 71,000 or so distinct CDR3 sequences, around 15% of them appearing once. CDR1 is SGHVS, CDR2 FNYEAQ, per germline. The CDR3 runs 13 residues. The germline V and J ends were trimmed by 7 bases and 3 bases, with 11 bases remaining between them. Documented time point: longitudinal time-point 1 (baseline). These data are taken from a study of neurological immune-mediated disorders. Study-wide findings and caveats: Multiple sclerosis was found to have the least TCR clonal expansion, below healthy controls, and HTLV-1-associated myelopathy the most.

The V and J genes are TRBV7-6 and TRBJ2-3, with no clear D. Sequenced material: PBMCs. The origin of this receptor is a female donor with HTLV-1-associated myelopathy (HAM/TSP). The CDR3 nucleotides are TGTGCCAGCAACTCGGGCTATACAGATACGCAGTATTTT. Residues: CASNSGYTDTQYF.